This TCR beta chain is drawn from a study of cytomegalovirus exposure and HLA in healthy donors. Study-wide findings and caveats: Reports credit the classifier with highly specific, highly sensitive diagnosis of cytomegalovirus status.

This CDR3 is 13 amino acids long. The germline V gene has CDR1 LNHDA and CDR2 SQIVND (reference sequence). Losses at the gene ends were 4 bases for V and 10 bases for J; bases not matched to a gene: 5. Of note for this clone: Its cognate antigen is unknown.

It was with 60 Vbeta and 13 Jbeta primers that the PCR ran. The table came from immunoSEQ multiplex PCR; TCRdb's copy has only in-frame clones and leaves some out. There are over 150,000 clones in the sample; 70% to 85% occur only once, and under 5% lies in the top ten. This receptor was identified in a man aged 18 to 30 in good health and CMV-seronegative. The sample taken for sequencing was PBMCs. V and J are TRBV19 and TRBJ1-4; 8 nucleotides agree with TRBD1. The CDR3 sequence is CASSNPDRGKLFF. CDR3 in DNA: TGTGCCAGTAGTAACCCTGACAGGGGAAAACTGTTTTTT.